This T cell receptor (beta chain) was retrieved from a study of T cells in Graves' hyperthyroidism and ophthalmopathy. Trimming removed 1 base from V and 2 bases from J, with 12 bases in between. This CDR3 is built from 15 residues. Germline V lookup: CDR1 MDHEN, CDR2 SYDVKM. Amplification yielded TCR beta CDR3 regions, with RNA transcripts as the source. A set of HTBI primers served as the primers for a first-round RT-PCR of the TCR CDR3. Each CDR3 protein is one row after TCRdb ran MiXCR on the multiplex PCR reads. The sample lists about 710,000 distinct CDR3 sequences; roughly 17% were seen once. The diagnostic basis comprised clinical symptoms, serum thyroxine and TRAb, thyroid ultrasound and orbital computed tomography. Many counts were recorded for this clonotype.

The chain couples TRBV28 to TRBJ2-7; the D gene is possibly TRBD2 (5 bases). The sequence was collected from a man aged 18 to 29 with Graves' hyperthyroidism. Sample: blood. The CDR3 loop is CASSLSASHTYEQYF. DNA of the CDR3: TGTGCCAGCAGTTTATCGGCTAGCCATACCTACGAGCAGTACTTC.